This T cell receptor beta chain was sequenced in a study of human T cells and chemical hapten exposure. The time point here: patch test 2, 6 weeks after DPC sensitization. Indicated treatment: therapeutic diphenylcyclopropenone sensitization with weekly scalp DPC. RNA extraction used unfractionated whole blood as the source of total RNA. This clonotype was counted only a few times. Its antigen is undetermined. Individual cDNA molecules had unique molecular identifiers attached to them by the library. TCRdb re-called the RACE reads with MiXCR, one entry per CDR3 protein. Found here are 35,000 to 55,000 distinct CDR3 sequences, 8.5% to 10% of them singletons; the top ten hold around 14%. Overall study findings and caveats: Healthy people's immune response may differ from that of the donors, who had alopecia. Among TCRs, those above 1 in 1000 frequency were unaffected by DPC sensitization.

CDR3 size: 13 residues. Germline V CDR1 and CDR2: LGHNA, YSLEER. The ends were cut back, 2 bases at V and 8 bases at J, with 10 bases in the middle. The rearrangement links TRBV4-3 to TRBJ2-1, with D tentatively TRBD1 or TRBD2 (5 bases each). The starting material was whole blood, obtained in connection with sensitization to the hapten diphenylcyclopropenone (DPC). The sequence came from a woman in her 30s with alopecia areata. Some clones in this sample may be carry-over from other donors' samples. The CDR3 region has the DNA TGCGCCAGCAGCCAACGGGGACCCCATGAGCAGTTCTTC. This gives the protein CASSQRGPHEQFF.